This is a list of T cell receptor beta chains from one sample in a study of shared clonotypes between healthy human individuals. The data were produced by immunoSEQ multiplex PCR, yet TCRdb's version contains in-frame clones alone and is incomplete. This sample has a few million clones, with roughly nine tenths found just once. Sequencing was carried out using naive CD4+ T cells sorted from blood. The source is a man aged 18 to 30 in good health. Both conserved end residues are part of each CDR3. A D gene is named only where the DNA matches it firmly. Expanded clones are given a class, and other clones once, few, many or no size at all.

d_gene: -
v_gene: TRBV4-1
abundance: -
j_gene: TRBJ2-4
CDR3aa: CASSQSSGGSAKNIQYF
CDR3nt: TGCGCCAGCAGCCAAAGTTCTGGGGGGTCGGCCAAAAACATTCAGTACTTC

d_gene: TRBD1
v_gene: TRBV15
abundance: -
j_gene: TRBJ1-3
CDR3aa: CATRRQGAGNTIYF
CDR3nt: TGTGCCACCAGGAGACAGGGGGCTGGAAACACCATATATTTT

d_gene: -
v_gene: TRBV7-2
abundance: -
j_gene: TRBJ2-5
CDR3aa: CASSPSAGAGGWETQYF
CDR3nt: TGTGCCAGCAGCCCCTCGGCAGGGGCCGGTGGTTGGGAGACCCAGTACTTC

d_gene: -
v_gene: TRBV11-2
abundance: once
j_gene: TRBJ1-4
CDR3aa: CASSLGKNEKLFF
CDR3nt: TGTGCCAGCAGCTTGGGGAAGAATGAAAAACTGTTTTTT

d_gene: -
v_gene: TRBV30
abundance: -
j_gene: TRBJ2-7
CDR3aa: CAWSLKRNSYYEQYF
CDR3nt: TGTGCCTGGAGTTTAAAGCGGAACAGCTACTACGAGCAGTACTTC

d_gene: -
v_gene: TRBV7-3
abundance: -
j_gene: TRBJ2-4
CDR3aa: CASSKGGKSGDIQYF
CDR3nt: TGTGCCAGCAGCAAAGGCGGGAAGTCGGGGGACATTCAGTACTTC

d_gene: -
v_gene: TRBV30
abundance: -
j_gene: TRBJ2-4
CDR3aa: CAWSVEGGPKNIQYF
CDR3nt: TGTGCCTGGAGTGTTGAAGGGGGGCCCAAAAACATTCAGTACTTC

d_gene: TRBD1
v_gene: TRBV4-1
abundance: -
j_gene: TRBJ1-5
CDR3aa: CASSQEGQGGLHQPQHF
CDR3nt: TGCGCCAGCAGCCAAGAGGGACAGGGAGGACTCCATCAGCCCCAGCATTTT

d_gene: -
v_gene: TRBV10-3
abundance: -
j_gene: TRBJ2-3
CDR3aa: CAISESGFGADTQYF
CDR3nt: TGTGCCATCAGTGAGTCTGGGTTTGGTGCAGATACGCAGTATTTT

d_gene: TRBD2
v_gene: TRBV15
abundance: once
j_gene: TRBJ2-1
CDR3aa: CATSRDLAGATYNEQFF
CDR3nt: TGTGCCACCAGCAGAGACTTAGCGGGAGCCACCTACAATGAGCAGTTCTTC

d_gene: TRBD2
v_gene: TRBV11-3
abundance: once
j_gene: TRBJ2-3
CDR3aa: CASSKTSGIAPSTDTQYF
CDR3nt: TGTGCCAGCAGCAAGACTAGCGGGATTGCGCCTAGCACAGATACGCAGTATTTT

d_gene: TRBD1
v_gene: TRBV7-2
abundance: -
j_gene: TRBJ1-1
CDR3aa: CASSQDRMNTEAFF
CDR3nt: TGTGCCAGCAGCCAGGACAGGATGAACACTGAAGCTTTCTTT

d_gene: -
v_gene: TRBV5-1
abundance: -
j_gene: TRBJ2-4
CDR3aa: CASSQGMAKNIQYF
CDR3nt: TGCGCCAGCAGTCAGGGGATGGCCAAAAACATTCAGTACTTC

d_gene: -
v_gene: TRBV5-6
abundance: -
j_gene: TRBJ1-2
CDR3aa: CASSWEGLGNYGYTF
CDR3nt: TGTGCCAGCAGCTGGGAAGGGTTGGGGAACTATGGCTACACCTTC

d_gene: TRBD2
v_gene: TRBV6-1
abundance: -
j_gene: TRBJ2-7
CDR3aa: CASSGLAGVFYSYEQYF
CDR3nt: TGTGCCAGCAGTGGGCTAGCGGGGGTTTTCTACTCCTACGAGCAGTACTTC

d_gene: -
v_gene: TRBV2
abundance: -
j_gene: TRBJ2-7
CDR3aa: CASSDWGIYEQYF
CDR3nt: TGTGCCAGCAGTGATTGGGGGATCTACGAGCAGTACTTC

d_gene: -
v_gene: TRBV6-6
abundance: -
j_gene: TRBJ2-7
CDR3aa: CASSFDRFYEQYF
CDR3nt: TGTGCCAGCAGTTTCGACAGATTCTACGAGCAGTACTTC

d_gene: TRBD2
v_gene: TRBV6-5
abundance: -
j_gene: TRBJ2-7
CDR3aa: CASSYSDGRVDEQYF
CDR3nt: TGTGCCAGCAGTTACTCCGACGGGAGGGTCGACGAGCAGTACTTC

d_gene: -
v_gene: TRBV28
abundance: -
j_gene: TRBJ2-5
CDR3aa: CASSFNTQETQYF
CDR3nt: TGTGCCAGCAGTTTTAACACACAAGAGACCCAGTACTTC

d_gene: TRBD1
v_gene: TRBV30
abundance: -
j_gene: TRBJ1-1
CDR3aa: CAWTAGGFTEAFF
CDR3nt: TGTGCCTGGACGGCAGGGGGTTTTACTGAAGCTTTCTTT

d_gene: -
v_gene: TRBV30
abundance: once
j_gene: TRBJ1-4
CDR3aa: CAWSVPGGRGTFKKATNEKLFF
CDR3nt: TGTGCCTGGAGTGTACCGGGGGGTCGGGGTACATTTAAAAAGGCTACTAATGAAAAACTGTTTTTT

d_gene: TRBD1
v_gene: TRBV6-4
abundance: -
j_gene: TRBJ2-1
CDR3aa: CASSPGTGTAGQFF
CDR3nt: TGTGCCAGCAGTCCCGGGACAGGGACCGCAGGGCAGTTCTTC

d_gene: -
v_gene: TRBV7-9
abundance: -
j_gene: TRBJ2-2
CDR3aa: CASSLNGNTGELFF
CDR3nt: TGTGCCAGCAGCTTAAACGGCAACACCGGGGAGCTGTTTTTT

d_gene: TRBD1
v_gene: TRBV19
abundance: -
j_gene: TRBJ1-2
CDR3aa: CASSPQGAGYTF
CDR3nt: TGTGCCAGTAGCCCCCAGGGGGCTGGCTACACCTTC

d_gene: -
v_gene: TRBV2
abundance: -
j_gene: TRBJ1-2
CDR3aa: CASKGRIYGYTF
CDR3nt: TGTGCCAGCAAGGGGCGGATCTATGGCTACACCTTC

d_gene: -
v_gene: TRBV9
abundance: -
j_gene: TRBJ2-1
CDR3aa: CASSVAPHNEQFF
CDR3nt: TGTGCCAGCAGCGTAGCGCCCCACAATGAGCAGTTCTTC

d_gene: -
v_gene: TRBV5-1
abundance: -
j_gene: TRBJ1-2
CDR3aa: CASSSDGGVFYTF
CDR3nt: TGCGCCAGCAGCTCCGACGGGGGTGTTTTCTACACCTTC

d_gene: TRBD1
v_gene: TRBV19
abundance: -
j_gene: TRBJ2-6
CDR3aa: CASSGTGDSGANVLTF
CDR3nt: TGTGCCAGTAGCGGGACAGGGGACTCTGGGGCCAACGTCCTGACTTTC

d_gene: -
v_gene: TRBV6-5
abundance: -
j_gene: TRBJ2-1
CDR3aa: CASSYGGLLSYVEFF
CDR3nt: TGTGCCAGCAGTTACGGAGGACTGCTTAGCTATGTGGAGTTCTTC

d_gene: TRBD1
v_gene: TRBV28
abundance: few
j_gene: TRBJ1-1
CDR3aa: CASSKGDRVGTEAFF
CDR3nt: TGTGCCAGCTCTAAGGGGGACAGGGTGGGCACTGAAGCTTTCTTT

d_gene: -
v_gene: TRBV30
abundance: few
j_gene: TRBJ1-5
CDR3aa: CAWNGGSSQPQHF
CDR3nt: TGTGCCTGGAATGGGGGTTCTAGTCAGCCCCAGCATTTT

d_gene: -
v_gene: TRBV7-2
abundance: -
j_gene: TRBJ1-2
CDR3aa: CASTRPTGNYGYTF
CDR3nt: TGTGCCAGCACCCGCCCAACAGGGAACTATGGCTACACCTTC

d_gene: TRBD2
v_gene: TRBV29-1
abundance: -
j_gene: TRBJ2-5
CDR3aa: CSAMGLAGEETQYF
CDR3nt: TGCAGCGCTATGGGACTAGCGGGGGAAGAGACCCAGTACTTC

d_gene: -
v_gene: TRBV2
abundance: -
j_gene: TRBJ2-7
CDR3aa: CASSEVGGLTGYEQYF
CDR3nt: TGTGCCAGCAGTGAAGTTGGAGGGTTAACGGGTTACGAGCAGTACTTC

d_gene: TRBD1
v_gene: TRBV7-2
abundance: -
j_gene: TRBJ2-5
CDR3aa: CASRTTGGETQYF
CDR3nt: TGTGCCAGCAGGACTACAGGGGGAGAGACCCAGTACTTC

d_gene: -
v_gene: TRBV2
abundance: -
j_gene: TRBJ2-1
CDR3aa: CASRETGYWDYNEQFF
CDR3nt: TGTGCCAGCAGGGAGACAGGTTATTGGGACTACAATGAGCAGTTCTTC

d_gene: -
v_gene: TRBV18
abundance: -
j_gene: TRBJ2-1
CDR3aa: CASSPSESSYNEQFF
CDR3nt: TGTGCCAGCTCACCATCCGAGAGCTCCTACAATGAGCAGTTCTTC

d_gene: -
v_gene: TRBV5-4
abundance: -
j_gene: TRBJ1-2
CDR3aa: CASSLASGVYGYTF
CDR3nt: TGTGCCAGCAGCTTGGCGTCGGGGGTGTATGGCTACACCTTC

d_gene: TRBD2
v_gene: TRBV4-3
abundance: -
j_gene: TRBJ2-3
CDR3aa: CASSQALATSGTTDTQYF
CDR3nt: TGCGCCAGCAGCCAAGCCCTCGCCACTAGCGGGACAACAGATACGCAGTATTTT

d_gene: TRBD1
v_gene: TRBV19
abundance: -
j_gene: TRBJ1-2
CDR3aa: CASSEQGNYGYTF
CDR3nt: TGTGCCAGTAGTGAACAGGGGAACTATGGCTACACCTTC

d_gene: -
v_gene: TRBV6-6
abundance: -
j_gene: TRBJ1-5
CDR3aa: CASSYAGSGNQPQHF
CDR3nt: TGTGCCAGCAGTTACGCAGGGTCCGGCAATCAGCCCCAGCATTTT

d_gene: -
v_gene: TRBV27
abundance: -
j_gene: TRBJ2-2
CDR3aa: CASTFSVANTGELFF
CDR3nt: TGTGCCAGCACCTTTAGCGTAGCGAACACCGGGGAGCTGTTTTTT

d_gene: TRBD1
v_gene: TRBV19
abundance: -
j_gene: TRBJ1-2
CDR3aa: CASHRGTGVNYGYTF
CDR3nt: TGTGCCAGTCACCGCGGGACAGGGGTAAACTATGGCTACACCTTC

d_gene: TRBD2
v_gene: TRBV5-4
abundance: -
j_gene: TRBJ2-1
CDR3aa: CASKTSGGPNEQFF
CDR3nt: TGTGCCAGCAAAACTAGCGGGGGGCCTAATGAGCAGTTCTTC

d_gene: -
v_gene: TRBV2
abundance: -
j_gene: TRBJ1-2
CDR3aa: CASSLLNFQGYTF
CDR3nt: TGTGCCAGCAGTTTGCTAAACTTTCAAGGGTACACCTTC

d_gene: -
v_gene: TRBV10-3
abundance: once
j_gene: TRBJ1-6
CDR3aa: CAISEQGPDNSPLHF
CDR3nt: TGTGCCATCAGTGAGCAGGGACCGGATAATTCACCCCTCCACTTT

d_gene: TRBD2
v_gene: TRBV2
abundance: -
j_gene: TRBJ2-2
CDR3aa: CASSEVRGSTGELFF
CDR3nt: TGTGCCAGCAGTGAAGTGCGGGGGAGCACCGGGGAGCTGTTTTTT

d_gene: -
v_gene: TRBV5-1
abundance: once
j_gene: TRBJ1-2
CDR3aa: CASSLQVANYGYTF
CDR3nt: TGCGCCAGCAGCTTACAGGTAGCTAACTATGGCTACACCTTC

d_gene: -
v_gene: TRBV6-5
abundance: -
j_gene: TRBJ2-1
CDR3aa: CASSWGPNSREQFF
CDR3nt: TGTGCCAGCAGTTGGGGACCCAATTCCAGAGAGCAGTTCTTC

d_gene: -
v_gene: TRBV27
abundance: -
j_gene: TRBJ2-7
CDR3aa: CANPTGPNGRDYEQYF
CDR3nt: TGTGCCAACCCGACAGGGCCGAACGGGAGGGATTACGAGCAGTACTTC

d_gene: -
v_gene: TRBV27
abundance: -
j_gene: TRBJ1-5
CDR3aa: CASSLFQGGGNQPQHF
CDR3nt: TGTGCCAGCAGCCTCTTTCAGGGTGGTGGCAATCAGCCCCAGCATTTT

d_gene: TRBD1
v_gene: TRBV18
abundance: -
j_gene: TRBJ2-5
CDR3aa: CASSPSGGGETQYF
CDR3nt: TGTGCCAGCTCACCATCAGGGGGCGGGGAGACCCAGTACTTC

d_gene: TRBD2
v_gene: TRBV7-9
abundance: -
j_gene: TRBJ2-7
CDR3aa: CASSSLVAGSSYEQYF
CDR3nt: TGTGCCAGCAGCTCCCTAGTAGCGGGAAGCTCCTACGAGCAGTACTTC

d_gene: -
v_gene: TRBV28
abundance: -
j_gene: TRBJ2-1
CDR3aa: CASTPAGSSYNEQFF
CDR3nt: TGTGCCAGCACCCCGGCAGGGAGCTCCTACAATGAGCAGTTCTTC

d_gene: TRBD2
v_gene: TRBV7-9
abundance: -
j_gene: TRBJ2-5
CDR3aa: CASSRKRTSGVQETQYF
CDR3nt: TGTGCCAGCAGCCGTAAGAGGACTAGCGGGGTCCAAGAGACCCAGTACTTC

d_gene: TRBD2
v_gene: TRBV6-6
abundance: -
j_gene: TRBJ2-1
CDR3aa: CASSRGTSGSNEQFF
CDR3nt: TGTGCCAGCAGCCGGGGGACTAGCGGGAGTAATGAGCAGTTCTTC

d_gene: -
v_gene: TRBV11-2
abundance: -
j_gene: TRBJ1-1
CDR3aa: CASSLDRRAEAFF
CDR3nt: TGTGCCAGCAGCTTAGACAGGCGCGCTGAAGCTTTCTTT

d_gene: TRBD2
v_gene: TRBV11-3
abundance: -
j_gene: TRBJ2-3
CDR3aa: CASSLRGGGGDTQYF
CDR3nt: TGTGCCAGCAGCTTACGGGGGGGCGGTGGAGATACGCAGTATTTT

d_gene: TRBD1
v_gene: TRBV27
abundance: -
j_gene: TRBJ2-7
CDR3aa: CASSPLGGTGIHEQYF
CDR3nt: TGTGCCAGCAGTCCCCTCGGCGGGACAGGGATCCACGAGCAGTACTTC